This TCR beta chain was sequenced during a study of T cells in localized non-small cell lung cancer. The study's findings and limits: Longer overall survival accompanied higher blood T cell density. The highest T cell clonality was in uninvolved adjacent lung, above tumor. Paired adjacent lung recovered a median roughly 50 of the top 100 tumor clones.

The germline V gene encodes CDR1 SGHTA and CDR2 FQGNSA. The germline V and J ends were trimmed by 5 bases and 2 bases, with 12 bases remaining between them. The CDR3 is 14 residues long. Only in-frame clones appear in the TCRdb table, and some are missing; sequencing was by immunoSEQ multiplex PCR. The sample lists around 96,000 clones, roughly 93% seen once, with roughly 4.3% in the top ten. On this clone: Antigen: not known.

The chain carries TRBV7-2 and TRBJ1-1; D gene ambiguous. This material consisted of PBMCs, taken before any cancer treatment. This TCR was recovered from a woman aged 40-69 years with stage II squamous cell lung carcinoma. Here the CDR3 reads CASSQDIANTEAFF. The CDR3 DNA is TGTGCCAGCAGCCAGGATATAGCCAACACTGAAGCTTTCTTT.